The T cell receptor beta chain under discussion was sequenced for a study of identifying expanded T cells in peripheral blood (dated by TCRdb to about 2019). Regarding the research as a whole: Separate aliquots of the same genomic DNA pool were sequenced to produce technical replicates, and four replicates were compared in pairs. General study outcomes and caveats: The authors expected that over much longer intervals, such as months to years, biological variance in healthy repertoires might increase even further. Across all healthy donors, variance in clone template counts between approximately two-week samples was found to increase significantly with total template count. Both the number of clones called differentially abundant and the false-positive rate were significantly reduced by the beta-binomial model across all healthy-donor time intervals. The binomial model flagged about 1.2 differentially abundant clones between technical replicates, compared with about 16 over about two weeks and 18 to 20 over approximately four weeks.

Reading the germline V gene gives CDR1 MRHNA and CDR2 SNTAGT. V and J lose 4 bases and 2 bases, and a span of 12 bases separates them. The CDR3, cysteine through phenylalanine, is 16 amino acids long. The kept DNA is CDR3 alone, 48 bases in frame from the first base. TCRbeta CDR3 regions were profiled with the immunoSEQ Assay using bias-controlled multiplex PCR amplification of genomic DNA. The paper's data handling went like this. The absolute abundance of each unique TCRbeta CDR3 region was quantified after sequences were collapsed and filtered. Differential abundance was tested with two models: a binomial (Fisher-equivalent) model and a beta-binomial model that adds time-dependent variance fitted from healthy donors. Clones with fewer than 5 combined templates were excluded, and clones with Benjamini-Hochberg FDR below 0.01 were called differentially abundant. In the beta-binomial model, variance was expressed as a function of the total template count across the two samples, in the form v = (b*log(k)+a)^2. TCRdb obtained this table from immuneACCESS and retained in-frame rearrangements with V and J assigned. These tables miss some clones; where compared with another copy, unresolved V genes account for less than half of the shortfall, and the remainder is unexplained. V and J calls and clone size are those listed in that table; D and trimming were worked out from the DNA. For this sample there are some 100,000 clones; about 83% appear just once. About a sixth of the sample goes to the ten largest clones.

No immune events such as infections were documented for the healthy donors during the collection period. To calibrate time-dependent variance in a beta-binomial model of T-cell clone differential abundance, blood repertoires from healthy donors were used as a training cohort. The training cohort included around 10 healthy donors, of whom 3 were female and 7 were male. Donor ages ranged from 29 to 64 years, with an average of around 43 years. Obtained from a commercial supplier, whole blood was collected from each healthy donor at three time points set around two weeks apart. For immunosequencing, genomic DNA was extracted from unsorted whole blood. With regard to this clone: Its target antigen remains unknown. The record has no base qualities; no much larger clone is one base away.

Recombination joined TRBV6-4 with TRBJ2-6, with no confidently assigned D gene. The TCR comes from a person between 18 and 75 years old in good health. The sequenced sample consisted of blood. DNA sequence: TGTGCCAGCAGTGCCGAAGGTTTAGCTGGGGCCAACGTCCTGACTTTC. Its amino acids are CASSAEGLAGANVLTF.